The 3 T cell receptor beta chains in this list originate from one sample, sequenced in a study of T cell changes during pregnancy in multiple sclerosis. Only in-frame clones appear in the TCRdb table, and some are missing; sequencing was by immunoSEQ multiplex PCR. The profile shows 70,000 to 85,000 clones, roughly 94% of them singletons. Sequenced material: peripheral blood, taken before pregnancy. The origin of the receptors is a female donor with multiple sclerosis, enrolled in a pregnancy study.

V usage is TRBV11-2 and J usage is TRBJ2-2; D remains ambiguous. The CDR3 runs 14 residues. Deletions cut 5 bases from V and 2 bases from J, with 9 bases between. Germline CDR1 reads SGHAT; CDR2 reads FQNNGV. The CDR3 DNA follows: TGTGCCAGCAGCAGAGAGATAAACACCGGGGAGCTGTTTTTT. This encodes CASSREINTGELFF.

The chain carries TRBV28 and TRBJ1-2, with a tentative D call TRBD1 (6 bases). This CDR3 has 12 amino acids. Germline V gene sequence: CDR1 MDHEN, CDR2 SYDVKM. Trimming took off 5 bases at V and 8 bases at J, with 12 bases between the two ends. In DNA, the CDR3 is TGTGCCAGCAGTGTCACAGGGTACGGCTACACCTTC. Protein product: CASSVTGYGYTF.

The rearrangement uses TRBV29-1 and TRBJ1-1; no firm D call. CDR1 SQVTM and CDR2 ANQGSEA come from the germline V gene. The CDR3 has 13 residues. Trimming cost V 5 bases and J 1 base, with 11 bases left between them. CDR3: CSVLEASNTEAFF. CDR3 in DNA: TGCAGCGTTTTGGAGGCATCGAACACTGAAGCTTTCTTT.